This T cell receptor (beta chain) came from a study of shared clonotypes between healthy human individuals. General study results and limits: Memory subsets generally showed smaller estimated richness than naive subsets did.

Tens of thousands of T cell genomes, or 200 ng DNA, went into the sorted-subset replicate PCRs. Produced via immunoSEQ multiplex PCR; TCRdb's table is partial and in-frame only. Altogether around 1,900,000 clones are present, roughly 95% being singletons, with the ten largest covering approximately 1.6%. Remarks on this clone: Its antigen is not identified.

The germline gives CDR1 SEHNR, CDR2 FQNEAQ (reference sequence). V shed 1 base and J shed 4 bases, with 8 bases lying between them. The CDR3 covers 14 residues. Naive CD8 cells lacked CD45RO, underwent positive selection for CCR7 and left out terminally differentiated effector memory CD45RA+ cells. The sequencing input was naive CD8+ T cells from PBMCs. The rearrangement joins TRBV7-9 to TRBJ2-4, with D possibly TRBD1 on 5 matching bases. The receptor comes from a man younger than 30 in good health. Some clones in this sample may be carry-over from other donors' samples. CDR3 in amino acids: CASSLGGAKNIQYF. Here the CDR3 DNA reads TGTGCCAGCAGCTTAGGTGGGGCTAAAAACATTCAGTACTTC.